This entry features one T cell receptor beta chain sequence. The antigen is undetermined. Trimming pared 0 bases from V and 3 bases from J, leaving 10 bases between. The CDR3 consists of 15 residues. Germline assignment: CDR1 SGHDT and CDR2 YYEEEE. The data are from a study of TIL therapy for anti-PD-1-resistant metastatic lung cancer. Study summary: Tumors carried a median about 1.5 non-synonymous mutations per megabase.

Study-level results: Compared with baseline intratumoral T cells, expanded TIL cultures were more clonal and less diverse (around 6% vs 30%).

The immunoSEQ assay was v3. Produced via immunoSEQ multiplex PCR; TCRdb's table is partial and in-frame only. Of around 45,000 clones in the sample, less than 75% were seen once. The time point here: pre-treatment sample, taken before nivolumab and TIL therapy. Most excised metastases sampled were pleural nodules or supraclavicular lymph nodes. Tumor harvest preceded PD-1/PD-L1 blockade, followed by nivolumab treatment. Adults with stage 4 NSCLC were enrolled in a phase I trial. The sequencing here drew on tumor tissue, taken at baseline. The genes are TRBV5-6 and TRBJ1-5, with D uncertain. This clonotype originated in a person aged 30 to 80 with non-small cell lung cancer. In DNA form, the CDR3 reads TGTGCCAGCAGCTTGGCGGTGGGGTACAATCAGCCCCAGCATTTT. As protein: CASSLAVGYNQPQHF.